The entry below gives a single TCR beta chain sequence along with its context. The target antigen is unknown. The protocol was immunoSEQ multiplex PCR, while the TCRdb copy is restricted to in-frame clones and leaves out a portion. The data show approximately 100,000 clones, with roughly nine tenths seen just once and just over 0.9% held by the top ten. These data are taken from a study of PD-L1 blockade in urothelial cancer. Study-level results: Lower than median blood TCR clonality before treatment predicted better survival.

The CDR3 contains 16 residues. Unmatched junction bases numbered 6, after V lost 2 bases and J lost 1 base. Germline V gene data show CDR1 as SGHDT and CDR2 as YYEEEE. The sequence was obtained from a woman over 75 with urothelial cancer. The source was PBMCs, collected around atezolizumab (anti-PD-L1) treatment. The V and J genes are TRBV5-6 and TRBJ2-7; TRBD2 aligns across 10 bases. CDR3 coding DNA: TGTGCCAGCAGCTTCTCTAGCGGGAGCGTGTCCTACGAGCAGTACTTC. This codes for CASSFSSGSVSYEQYF.